A single count supports the clone carrying this T cell receptor (beta chain). Its antigen is undetermined. This PCR relied on a set of 60 Vbeta primers and 13 Jbeta primers. TCRdb's copy holds only in-frame clones and misses some; the assay was immunoSEQ multiplex PCR. The sample yields over 110,000 clones, roughly 80% seen once. The germline V gene has CDR1 SGHTA and CDR2 FQGTGA. With 1 base clipped from V and 6 bases from J, the junction kept 6 bases outside the gene matches. The CDR3 consists of 15 residues. The data stem from a study of cytomegalovirus exposure and HLA in healthy donors. Study-wide points: Most CMV-associated TCR beta chains appeared HLA-restricted in a later analysis.

The sequenced sample was PBMCs. The rearrangement links TRBV7-3 to TRBJ2-7; TRBD2 aligns across 10 bases. This sequence was found in a female donor in good health and CMV-seronegative. CDR3 nucleotide sequence: TGTGCCAGCAGCTTAAAGGCTAGCGGGAGTTCCGAGCAGTACTTC. This codes for CASSLKASGSSEQYF. Combining the CDR3 with reference TRBV7-3 and TRBJ2-7 gives the whole variable domain GAGVSQTPSNKVTEKGKYVELRCDPISGHTALYWYRQSLGQGPEFLIYFQGTGAADDSGLPNDRFFAVRPEGSVSTLKIQRTERGDSAVYLCASSLKASGSSEQYFGPGTRLTVT.